This entry describes one T cell receptor (beta chain). Its antigen is still unknown. This sample stems from a study of vaccination effects on CD4 cells after COVID-19. Study results and limitations: The study dataset contains few convalescent patients and includes no early post-infection timepoints. Only a single clone (1 of 255 vaccine-induced clones in healthy vaccinees) cross-reacted with common cold coronaviruses.

Antigen-specific CD4+ T cells expanded by the ViraFEST assay with viral peptide pools were then sequenced. With more than 9 days of culture completed, CD4+ T cells were isolated. Over 1.5 million PBMC per well were cultured with around 11 IU/ml IL-2 and approximately 10 ug/ml peptides. Method: immunoSEQ multiplex PCR; TCRdb's copy keeps in-frame clones and lacks some. The sample yields tens of thousands of clones, roughly 76% seen once. Losses at the gene ends were 5 bases for V and 5 bases for J; bases not matched to a gene: 6. The CDR3 contains 14 residues. Per the germline V gene, CDR1 is SGHTA and CDR2 is FQGNSA.

Specimen: CD4+ T cells from PBMCs cultured with HCoV-229E spike peptides, collected before COVID-19 vaccination. The chain links TRBV7-2 to TRBJ1-5; the match to TRBD1 covers 7 bases. This clonotype was obtained from a human donor who received a COVID-19 vaccine. CDR3 DNA sequence: TGTGCCAGCAGCCCGGGACAGTCCTATCAGCCCCAGCATTTT. Residues: CASSPGQSYQPQHF.